This T cell receptor beta chain was documented in a study of technical replicates of blood from several donors. Libraries were prepared by immunoSEQ multiplex PCR; TCRdb keeps only in-frame clonotypes and omits some of them. The profile shows tens of thousands of clones, 98% of them singletons. This CDR3 has 12 residues. The ends were cut back, 4 bases at V and 5 bases at J, with 7 bases in the middle. The germline gives CDR1 LNHDA, CDR2 SQIVND (reference sequence). The sequenced sample was T cells isolated from PBMCs. This receptor was obtained from a human donor in good health. The chain employs TRBV19 and TRBJ2-3, with D possibly TRBD2 on 5 matching bases. CDR3 residues: CASSKREDTQYF. Written as DNA, the CDR3 is TGTGCCAGTAGTAAGAGGGAAGATACGCAGTATTTT.